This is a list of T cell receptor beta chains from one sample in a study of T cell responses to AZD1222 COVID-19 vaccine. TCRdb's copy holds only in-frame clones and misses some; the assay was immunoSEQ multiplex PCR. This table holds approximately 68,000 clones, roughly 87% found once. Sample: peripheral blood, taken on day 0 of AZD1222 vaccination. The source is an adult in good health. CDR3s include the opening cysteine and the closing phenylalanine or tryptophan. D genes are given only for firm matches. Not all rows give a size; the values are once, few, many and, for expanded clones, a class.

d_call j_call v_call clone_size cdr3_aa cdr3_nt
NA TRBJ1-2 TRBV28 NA CASSPGHDDGYTF TGTGCCAGCAGTCCGGGACATGATGATGGCTACACCTTC
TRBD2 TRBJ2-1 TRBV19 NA CASSVLAGGHNEQFF TGTGCCAGTAGTGTACTAGCGGGGGGGCACAATGAGCAGTTCTTC
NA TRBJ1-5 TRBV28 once CASVPGRGPQPQHF TGTGCCAGCGTCCCGGGCAGGGGCCCTCAGCCCCAGCATTTT
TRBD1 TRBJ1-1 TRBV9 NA CASSPTGTGVLNTEAFF TGTGCCAGCAGCCCGACCGGGACAGGGGTCCTGAACACTGAAGCTTTCTTT
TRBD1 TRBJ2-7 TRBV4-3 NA CASSQSWQGAGEQYF TGCGCCAGCAGCCAATCATGGCAGGGGGCAGGTGAGCAGTACTTC
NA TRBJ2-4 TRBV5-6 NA CASSWGDMDIQYF TGTGCCAGCAGCTGGGGGGACATGGACATTCAGTACTTC
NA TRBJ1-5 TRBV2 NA CASSEVAGRQPQHF TGTGCCAGCAGTGAAGTGGCAGGGAGGCAGCCCCAGCATTTT
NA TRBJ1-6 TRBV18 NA CASSPTSVQLNSPLHF TGTGCCAGCTCACCAACATCGGTACAGCTTAATTCACCCCTCCACTTT
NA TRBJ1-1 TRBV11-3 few CASSRGGTEAFF TGTGCCAGCAGCCGGGGGGGCACTGAAGCTTTCTTT
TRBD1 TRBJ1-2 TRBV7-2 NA CASSLPGQGARGYTF TGTGCCAGCAGCTTACCCGGACAGGGGGCGCGTGGCTACACCTTC
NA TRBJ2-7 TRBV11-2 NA CASSLGTSQYF TGTGCCAGCAGCTTAGGGACCTCTCAGTACTTC
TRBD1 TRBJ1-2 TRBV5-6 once CASRRTGEGYGYTF TGTGCCAGCAGGCGGACAGGGGAAGGGTATGGCTACACCTTC
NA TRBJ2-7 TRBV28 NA CASSDQGGSYEQYF TGTGCCAGCAGCGATCAGGGAGGTTCCTACGAGCAGTACTTC
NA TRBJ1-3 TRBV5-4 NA CASSQGQGSGNTIYF TGTGCCAGCAGCCAGGGTCAGGGCTCTGGAAACACCATATATTTT
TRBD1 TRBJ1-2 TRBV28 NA CASSLTGRGYTF TGTGCCAGCAGTCTGACAGGGCGTGGCTACACCTTC
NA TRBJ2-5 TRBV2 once CASSDIWTQYF TGTGCCAGCAGTGATATATGGACCCAGTACTTC
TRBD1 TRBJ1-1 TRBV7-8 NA CASSPRTGGTEAFF TGTGCCAGCAGCCCCAGGACAGGGGGCACTGAAGCTTTCTTT
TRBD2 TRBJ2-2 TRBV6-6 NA CASRSGGNTGELFF TGTGCCAGCAGGAGCGGGGGGAACACCGGGGAGCTGTTTTTT
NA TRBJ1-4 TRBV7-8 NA CASSLDPRGDEKLFF TGTGCCAGCAGCTTAGACCCCAGGGGTGATGAAAAACTGTTTTTT
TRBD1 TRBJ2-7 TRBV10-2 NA CASSEDWGTGVYEQYF TGCGCCAGCAGTGAGGATTGGGGGACAGGGGTCTACGAGCAGTACTTC
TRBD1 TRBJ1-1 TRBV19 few CASSVRQAPGQGTEAFF TGTGCCAGTAGCGTTAGACAGGCCCCGGGACAGGGGACTGAAGCTTTCTTT
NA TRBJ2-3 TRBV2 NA CASSEGPEFTDTQYF TGTGCCAGCAGTGAAGGTCCAGAGTTCACAGATACGCAGTATTTT
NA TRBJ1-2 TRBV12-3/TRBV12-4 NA CASNVGLGGYTF TGTGCCAGCAACGTGGGCTTAGGGGGCTACACCTTC
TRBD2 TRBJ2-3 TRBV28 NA CASSPGTSRADTQYF TGTGCCAGCAGCCCCGGGACTAGCAGAGCAGATACGCAGTATTTT
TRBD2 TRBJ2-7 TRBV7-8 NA CASSLAWLAGNEQYF TGTGCCAGCAGCTTAGCGTGGCTAGCGGGGAACGAGCAGTACTTC
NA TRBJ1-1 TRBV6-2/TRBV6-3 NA CASSNGGGTRNTEAFF TGTGCCAGCAGTAACGGCGGGGGAACTCGGAACACTGAAGCTTTCTTT
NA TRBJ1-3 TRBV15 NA CATSRGWGLSGTISGNTIYF TGTGCCACCAGCAGGGGCTGGGGGTTATCCGGGACCATCTCTGGAAACACCATATATTTT
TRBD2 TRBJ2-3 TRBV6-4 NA CASSLRGLAETSTDTQYF TGTGCCAGCAGTCTCCGGGGACTAGCGGAGACCAGCACAGATACGCAGTATTTT
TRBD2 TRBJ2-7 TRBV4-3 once CASSQAWGGEQYF TGCGCCAGCAGCCAGGCTTGGGGAGGGGAGCAGTACTTC
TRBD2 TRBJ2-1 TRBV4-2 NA CASSQGIAGGSGNEQFF TGTGCCAGCAGCCAGGGAATAGCGGGGGGGAGTGGCAATGAGCAGTTCTTC
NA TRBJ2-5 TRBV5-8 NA CASSLRETQYF TGTGCCAGCAGCTTGAGGGAGACCCAGTACTTC
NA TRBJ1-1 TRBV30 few CAWSVEGGTEAFF TGTGCCTGGAGTGTCGAGGGGGGCACTGAAGCTTTCTTT
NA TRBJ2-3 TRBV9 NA CASSMTVSGDTQYF TGTGCCAGCAGCATGACAGTTTCCGGGGATACGCAGTATTTT
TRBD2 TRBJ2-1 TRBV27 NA CASSREESSYNEQFF TGTGCCAGCAGTCGGGAGGAAAGCTCCTACAATGAGCAGTTCTTC
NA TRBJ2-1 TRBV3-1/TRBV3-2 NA CASSQRDRWQFF TGTGCCAGCAGCCAACGGGACCGGTGGCAGTTCTTC
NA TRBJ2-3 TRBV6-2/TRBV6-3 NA CASSYYGLRADTQYF TGTGCCAGCAGTTATTACGGGCTTAGGGCAGATACGCAGTATTTT
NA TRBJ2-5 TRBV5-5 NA CASSLAELQETQYF TGTGCCAGCAGCTTGGCAGAACTCCAAGAGACCCAGTACTTC
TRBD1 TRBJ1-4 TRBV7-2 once CASSPRVRTGGYNEKLFF TGTGCCAGCAGCCCGCGAGTTAGGACAGGGGGCTATAATGAAAAACTGTTTTTT
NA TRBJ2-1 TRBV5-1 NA CASSLDQGTDEQFF TGCGCCAGCAGCTTGGATCAGGGGACTGATGAGCAGTTCTTC
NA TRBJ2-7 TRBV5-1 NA CATQDPRKGEQYF TGCGCCACCCAGGACCCACGTAAGGGCGAGCAGTACTTC